One and the same sample provided the 14 T cell receptor beta chains below, sequenced in a study of cytomegalovirus exposure and HLA in healthy donors. The PCR was carried out with 60 Vbeta primers and 13 Jbeta primers. TCRdb's table, derived via immunoSEQ multiplex PCR, lists solely in-frame clones and lacks some. The sample yields about 150,000 clones, 80% to 85% seen once. Sequencing used PBMCs. The receptors originated from a woman in her forties or fifties in good health and CMV-seropositive.

The CDR3 reads CASSLRLAGADTQYF. CDR3 coding DNA: TGTGCCAGCAGCTTGAGGCTAGCGGGGGCAGATACGCAGTATTTT. The chain recombines TRBV7-8 with TRBJ2-3; TRBD2 agrees at 10 bases. J was trimmed by 4 bases and V by 3 bases; bases with no gene match: 4. Germline loops: CDR1 SGHVS, CDR2 FQNEAQ. This CDR3 has 15 amino acids.

The chain recombines TRBV5-5 with TRBJ2-1; possible D gene TRBD2, 5 bases. Germline V gives CDR1 SGHKS, CDR2 YYEKEE (reference sequence). The CDR3 spans 16 residues. Trimming cost V 5 bases and J 5 bases, with 20 bases left between them. The DNA of the CDR3 is TGTGCCAGCAGTTCGACCCCTACTAGAGGGAACAATGAGCAGTTCTTC. This sequence encodes CASSSTPTRGNNEQFF.

The chain is built from TRBV30 and TRBJ2-5; a possible D gene is TRBD2 (7 bases). Trimming left V 5 bases short and J 5 bases short, with 21 bases between. CDR1 is GTSNPN, CDR2 SVGIG, per germline (reference sequence). This CDR3 is built from 15 residues. As DNA, the CDR3 is TGTGCCTGGGCGGACTATGGGGGAGGGGGGGAGACCCAGTACTTC. This translates into CAWADYGGGGETQYF.

Only a few counts were recorded for this clone. The rearrangement joins TRBV9 to TRBJ1-1, with D maybe TRBD1 (6 bases). CDR1 is SGDLS and CDR2 is YYNGEE in the germline V gene. Trimming took off 2 bases at V and 4 bases at J, with 12 bases between the two ends. This CDR3 spans 14 amino acids. CDR3 amino acids: CASSVSRGSTEAFF. In DNA form, the CDR3 reads TGTGCCAGCAGCGTTAGTAGGGGGAGCACTGAAGCTTTCTTT.

V gene TRBV5-1 combines with J gene TRBJ1-6, with 11 bases lining up with TRBD1. In germline, CDR1 is SGHRS, CDR2 YFSETQ. The CDR3 is 16 amino acids. V dropped 4 bases and J dropped 8; count of bases not matched to a gene: 8. CDR3: CASSTWTGGVYSPLHF. The CDR3 DNA is TGCGCCAGCAGCACTTGGACAGGGGGCGTATATTCACCCCTCCACTTT. Filled out from reference TRBV5-1 and TRBJ1-6, the complete variable domain reads KAGVTQTPRYLIKTRGQQVTLSCSPISGHRSVSWYQQTPGQGLQFLFEYFSETQRNKGNFPGRFSGRQFSNSRSEMNVSTLELGDSALYLCASSTWTGGVYSPLHFGNGTRLTVT.

This clone was seen a few times. The V call is TRBV5-1, the J call TRBJ1-1, with D perhaps matching TRBD1 (5 bases). Germline-derived CDR1 and CDR2 are SGHRS and YFSETQ. The CDR3 runs to 15 residues. Trimming took off 0 bases at V and 3 bases at J, with 12 bases between the two ends. CDR3 amino acids: CASSLERPGDTEAFF. CDR3 bases: TGCGCCAGCAGCTTGGAACGGCCGGGGGACACTGAAGCTTTCTTT.

Written as DNA, the CDR3 is TGTGCCAGCGGAGGACGGCTCAATTCACCCCTCCACTTT. This encodes CASGGRLNSPLHF. The chain combines TRBV27 with TRBJ1-6, with D hard to call. CDR3 length: 13 residues. Germline CDR1 and CDR2: MNHEY and SMNVEV (reference sequence). Trimming took 8 bases from V and 7 from J, leaving 12 bases between them.

The chain carries TRBV30 and TRBJ2-3, with D possibly being TRBD1 (6 bases). The CDR3 is made up of 14 amino acids. The germline V and J ends were trimmed by 0 bases and 4 bases, with 11 bases remaining between them. Germline CDR1 GTSNPN, CDR2 SVGIG (reference sequence). The CDR3 region has the DNA TGTGCCTGGAGTGTGACAGGTCTGGCAGATACGCAGTATTTT. It codes for CAWSVTGLADTQYF.

This rearrangement joins TRBV5-1 to TRBJ1-2, with a possible D match to TRBD1 (5 bases). The CDR3 is 14 amino acids. The V gene's germline CDR1 is SGHRS and CDR2 YFSETQ. Trimming removed 0 bases from V and 4 bases from J, with 10 bases in between. The CDR3 DNA reads as TGCGCCAGCAGCTTGGAGGGGCAGTTCTATGGCTACACCTTC. It translates to CASSLEGQFYGYTF. Full variable domain (missing parts from reference TRBV5-1 and TRBJ1-2): KAGVTQTPRYLIKTRGQQVTLSCSPISGHRSVSWYQQTPGQGLQFLFEYFSETQRNKGNFPGRFSGRQFSNSRSEMNVSTLELGDSALYLCASSLEGQFYGYTFGSGTRLTVV.

The chain has TRBV29-1 and TRBJ1-2; weak D call: TRBD1 (5 bases). The germline V gene has CDR1 SQVTM and CDR2 ANQGSEA. Trimming stripped 7 bases from V and 1 base from J, with 7 bases between. The CDR3 length is 11 residues. The CDR3 protein is CSEGLNYGYTF. In DNA, the CDR3 is TGCAGCGAGGGACTTAACTATGGCTACACCTTC.

The genes are TRBV9 and TRBJ2-3; D possibly corresponds to TRBD1 (6 bases). Germline CDR1 SGDLS, CDR2 YYNGEE. This CDR3 is built from 14 residues. The V and J ends lost 4 bases and 2 bases respectively, with 11 bases between them. CDR3 sequence: CASSPGTLTDTQYF. For the CDR3, the DNA is TGTGCCAGCAGCCCCGGGACACTCACAGATACGCAGTATTTT. The full variable domain, its missing parts supplied by reference TRBV9 and TRBJ2-3, is DSGVTQTPKHLITATGQRVTLRCSPRSGDLSVYWYQQSLDQGLQFLIQYYNGEERAKGNILERFSAQQFPDLHSELNLSSLELGDSALYFCASSPGTLTDTQYFGPGTRLTVL.

This clone was counted a single time. V usage is TRBV11-1 and J usage is TRBJ2-2, with D perhaps matching TRBD2 (6 bases). The V end was cut by 4 bases, the J end by 0 bases, with 9 bases between. The length of the CDR3 is 15 residues. Germline CDR1 reads SGHAT; CDR2 reads FQDESV (reference sequence). The CDR3 is CASSSLAANTGELFF. CDR3 coding DNA: TGTGCCAGCAGCTCCTTAGCGGCGAACACCGGGGAGCTGTTTTTT.

The CDR3 coding sequence is TGTGCCAGTAGTGTGACAGGGAACTATGGCTACACCTTC. It specifies CASSVTGNYGYTF. The chain combines TRBV19 with TRBJ1-2; 7 bases align to TRBD1. The CDR3 extends over 13 amino acids. CDR1 and CDR2 from the germline V gene are LNHDA and SQIVND (reference sequence). V was clipped by 5 bases and J by 2 bases; unmatched bases: 2.

J is TRBJ2-7 and V is TRBV28; 15 bases line up with TRBD2. Germline assignment: CDR1 MDHEN and CDR2 SYDVKM. V was pared by 7 bases and J by 6 bases, with 10 bases of the junction left unmatched. The CDR3 runs to 16 residues. This CDR3 reads CASNGGLAGGVGEQYF. The DNA for the CDR3 is TGTGCCAGCAACGGGGGACTAGCGGGAGGAGTGGGCGAGCAGTACTTC.